This T cell receptor (beta chain) stems from a study of T cell responses to AZD1222 COVID-19 vaccine. This table comes from immunoSEQ multiplex PCR, and its TCRdb copy is limited to in-frame clones, with some not included. Of fewer than 150,000 clones in the sample, 70% to 90% are singletons; the top ten hold about 6%. Per the germline V gene, CDR1 is MNHNY and CDR2 is SVGAGI (reference sequence). The CDR3 has 13 residues. Trimming removed 0 bases from V and 7 bases from J, with 7 bases in between. As regards this clone: Its antigen remains unidentified.

Whole-study findings and limits: An increase in Spike-specific TCR breadth and depth was observed after two AZD1222 doses. Mostly white British, mostly female donors; authors suggested clonal diversity may be underestimated. Spike as a whole was targeted by vaccine-associated CD4 TCRs, dominant at 160-218 and 743-854.

The clonotype originates from an adult in good health. The chain couples TRBV6-6 to TRBJ2-1; D is undetermined. Sequencing was performed on peripheral blood, taken on day 0 of AZD1222 vaccination. CDR3 loop: CASSYSDKNEQFF. The DNA for the CDR3 is TGTGCCAGCAGTTACTCAGACAAGAATGAGCAGTTCTTC.